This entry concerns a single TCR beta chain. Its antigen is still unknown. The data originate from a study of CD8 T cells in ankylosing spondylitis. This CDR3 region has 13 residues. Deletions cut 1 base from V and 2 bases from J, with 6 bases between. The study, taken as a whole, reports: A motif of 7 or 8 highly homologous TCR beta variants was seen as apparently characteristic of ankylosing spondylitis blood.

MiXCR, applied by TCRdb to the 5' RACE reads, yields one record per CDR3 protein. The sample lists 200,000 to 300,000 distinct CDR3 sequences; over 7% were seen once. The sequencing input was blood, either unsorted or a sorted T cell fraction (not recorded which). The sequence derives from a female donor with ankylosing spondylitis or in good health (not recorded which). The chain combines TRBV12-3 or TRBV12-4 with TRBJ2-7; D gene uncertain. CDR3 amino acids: CASSLGLPYEQYF. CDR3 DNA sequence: TGTGCCAGCAGTTTAGGTCTTCCCTACGAGCAGTACTTC.